The clone carrying this TCR beta chain was detected only a few times. This specimen belongs to a study of early stage breast cancer tumors. TCRdb's table, derived via immunoSEQ multiplex PCR, lists solely in-frame clones and lacks some. This table has some 70,000 clones, more than 60% appearing once. This CDR3 region has 16 residues. CDR1 LGHNA and CDR2 YNFKEQ come from the germline V gene. Germline trimming cut 2 bases from V and 5 bases from J; bases unmatched to any gene: 11. The chain has TRBV4-2 and TRBJ1-2, with 7 bases aligning to TRBD1. The clonotype comes from a person between 60 and 70 years old with breast cancer. What was sequenced was blood. CDR3: CASSQTGTEKFYGYTF. In DNA form, the CDR3 reads TGTGCCAGCAGCCAAACTGGGACAGAGAAATTTTATGGCTACACCTTC.